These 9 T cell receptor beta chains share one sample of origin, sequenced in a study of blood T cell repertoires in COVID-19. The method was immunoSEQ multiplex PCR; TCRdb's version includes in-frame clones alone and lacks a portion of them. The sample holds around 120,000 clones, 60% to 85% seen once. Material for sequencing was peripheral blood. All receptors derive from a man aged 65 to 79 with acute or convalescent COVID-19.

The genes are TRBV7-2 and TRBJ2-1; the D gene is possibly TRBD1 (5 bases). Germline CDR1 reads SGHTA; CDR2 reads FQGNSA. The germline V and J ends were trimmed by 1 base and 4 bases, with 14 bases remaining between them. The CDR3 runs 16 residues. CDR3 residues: CASSLVLAGLYNEQFF. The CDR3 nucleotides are TGTGCCAGCAGCTTAGTTTTGGCAGGGTTGTACAATGAGCAGTTCTTC.

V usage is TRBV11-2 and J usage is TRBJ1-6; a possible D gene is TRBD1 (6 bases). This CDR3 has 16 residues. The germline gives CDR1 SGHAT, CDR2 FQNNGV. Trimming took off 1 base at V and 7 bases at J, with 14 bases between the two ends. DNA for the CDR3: TGTGCCAGCAGCTTAGTTGCAGGGGAGACCAATTCACCCCTCCACTTT. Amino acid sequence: CASSLVAGETNSPLHF.

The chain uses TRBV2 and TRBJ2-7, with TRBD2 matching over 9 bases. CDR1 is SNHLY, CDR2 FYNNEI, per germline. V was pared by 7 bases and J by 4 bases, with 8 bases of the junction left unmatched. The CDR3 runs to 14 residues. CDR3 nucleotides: TGTGCCAGCACCGCTAGCGGGGATTCGTACGAGCAGTACTTC. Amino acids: CASTASGDSYEQYF.

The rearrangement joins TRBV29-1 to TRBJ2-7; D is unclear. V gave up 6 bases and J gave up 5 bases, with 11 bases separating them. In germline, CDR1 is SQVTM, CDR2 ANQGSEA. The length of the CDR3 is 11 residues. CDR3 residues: CSVRQFNEQYF. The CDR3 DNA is TGCAGCGTCCGACAATTTAACGAGCAGTACTTC.

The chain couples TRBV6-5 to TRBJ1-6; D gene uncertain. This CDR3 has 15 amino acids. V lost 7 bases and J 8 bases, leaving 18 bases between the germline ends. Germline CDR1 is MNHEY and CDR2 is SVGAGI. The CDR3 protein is CASTNAPVGDSPLHF. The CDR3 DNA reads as TGTGCCAGCACTAATGCCCCCGTCGGGGATTCACCCCTCCACTTT.

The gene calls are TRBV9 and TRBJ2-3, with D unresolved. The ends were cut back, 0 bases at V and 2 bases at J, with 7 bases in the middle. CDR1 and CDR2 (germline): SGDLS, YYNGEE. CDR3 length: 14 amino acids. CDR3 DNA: TGTGCCAGCAGCGTAGCACTTTTCACAGATACGCAGTATTTT. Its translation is CASSVALFTDTQYF.

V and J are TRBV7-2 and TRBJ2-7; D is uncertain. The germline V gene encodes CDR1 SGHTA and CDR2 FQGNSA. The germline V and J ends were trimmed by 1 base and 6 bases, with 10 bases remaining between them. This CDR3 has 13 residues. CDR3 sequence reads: CASSLVPESEQYF. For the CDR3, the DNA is TGTGCCAGCAGCTTAGTCCCAGAATCCGAGCAGTACTTC.

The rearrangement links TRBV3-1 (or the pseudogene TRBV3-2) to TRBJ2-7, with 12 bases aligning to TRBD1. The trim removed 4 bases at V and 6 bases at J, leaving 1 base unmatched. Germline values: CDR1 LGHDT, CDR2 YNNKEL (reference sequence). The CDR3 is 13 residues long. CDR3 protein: CASSRDRGPEQYF. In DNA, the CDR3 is TGTGCCAGCAGCCGGGACAGGGGGCCCGAGCAGTACTTC.

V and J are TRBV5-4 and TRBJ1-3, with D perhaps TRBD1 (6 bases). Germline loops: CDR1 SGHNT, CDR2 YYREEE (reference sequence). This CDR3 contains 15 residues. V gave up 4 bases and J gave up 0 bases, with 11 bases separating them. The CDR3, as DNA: TGTGCCAGCAGCCAAGACAGGAACTCTGGAAACACCATATATTTT. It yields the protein CASSQDRNSGNTIYF.